This T cell receptor beta chain was documented in a study of T cells in tuberculosis. Study-level information: Sequenced TCRs come from CD1B-GMM tetramer-binding T cells.

CDR1 is GTSNPN and CDR2 is SVGIG in the germline V gene (reference sequence). V shed 3 bases and J shed 4 bases, with 12 bases lying between them. The CDR3 totals 14 residues. Here immunoSEQ multiplex PCR was the method, and the copy in TCRdb shows in-frame clones only, minus some. The repertoire holds about 59,000 clones, with around 81% as singletons. After thawing and overnight rest, PBMC were stained with GMM-loaded CD1B tetramer, viability dye and anti-CD3 for sorting. C32 glucose monomycolate from Rhodococcus equi was loaded onto the CD1B tetramers. PBMC for tetramer sorting were first depleted of CD14-expressing monocytes. Tetramer-negative cells, about 94,000 per donor, were also sorted.

The sequenced sample consisted of CD1b-GMM tetramer-negative cells sorted from PBMCs. This rearrangement joins TRBV30 to TRBJ2-2; TRBD2 is a possible D gene (7 bases). This receptor was identified in an adult woman with latent tuberculosis. The chain's CDR3 is CAWRRGGPTGELFF. The CDR3 coding sequence is TGTGCCTGGAGAAGGGGGGGCCCCACCGGGGAGCTGTTTTTT.